The clone carrying this T cell receptor beta chain was found many times. Its antigen is undetermined. Unique molecular identifiers were attached to individual cDNA molecules. TCRdb ran MiXCR on the 5' RACE reads and lists one entry per CDR3 protein. Of roughly 83,000 distinct CDR3 sequences in the sample, around 9.3% were seen once. Trimming stripped 1 base from V and 4 bases from J, with 10 bases between. There are 14 residues in the CDR3. Germline loops: CDR1 SGHNT, CDR2 YYREEE (reference sequence). The data were obtained in a study of early T cells in non-severe SARS-CoV-2 infection. Study as a whole: Sequencing used unsorted whole-blood bulk RNA, so chains lack pairing.

Study findings and constraints: Matching against VDJdb likely underestimated virus-specific expansions, favoring anti-spike CD8.

The sample consisted of whole blood, taken at baseline. The clonotype comes from an adult who was a healthcare worker with PCR-confirmed SARS-CoV-2 infection or an uninfected control (not recorded which). This chain connects TRBV5-4 to TRBJ2-3; D unclear. The CDR3 DNA is TGTGCCAGCAGCTTGCCCGATTTTGCAGATACGCAGTATTTT. This codes for CASSLPDFADTQYF.